The TCR beta chain under discussion was sequenced for a study of blood T cell repertoires in COVID-19. Whole-study context: Whether acute or convalescent, the COVID-19 samples came from the United States, Italy and Spain. Sources were T cells, B-cell-depleted T cells, or PBMCs; the material itself was cDNA or gDNA.

Germline lookup yields CDR1 MNHNY and CDR2 SVGAGI (reference sequence). CDR3 length: 12 residues. Germline trimming cut 6 bases from V and 6 bases from J; bases unmatched to any gene: 2. Only in-frame clones appear in the TCRdb table, and some are missing; sequencing was by immunoSEQ multiplex PCR. Of approximately 150,000 clones listed, approximately 79% are singletons. The V gene is TRBV6-6, the J gene TRBJ1-1, with 9 bases aligning to TRBD1. The sequenced sample consisted of peripheral blood. The sequence was collected from a man aged 45-60 years with active or convalescent COVID-19. The CDR3 sequence: CASSWDRAEAFF. CDR3 DNA sequence: TGTGCCAGCAGCTGGGACAGGGCTGAAGCTTTCTTT.